The entry below gives a single TCR beta chain sequence along with its context. The data were taken from a study of blood T cells in healthy people across ages. Then a second PCR, running about 6 to 12 cycles, was carried out with a sample-barcoded 5' primer and a J-beta primer mix. TCRdb processed the 5' RACE reads anew with MiXCR; each CDR3 protein has one entry. This sample yields some 760,000 distinct CDR3 sequences, of which 20% to 30% are seen a single time; 3% to 4.5% belongs to the top ten. J was trimmed by 4 bases and V by 5 bases; bases with no gene match: 7. Germline V gives CDR1 DFQATT, CDR2 SNEGSKA (reference sequence). The CDR3 runs to 14 residues. The same data also contributed to another study, on T cells of mothers and their children. Per that paper: The effect of thymic selection on TCR recombination output is similar between related and unrelated pairs.

This sequence originates from a boy aged 10-17 years in good health. Sequencing was carried out using blood. The V call is TRBV20-1, the J call TRBJ2-7; 11 nucleotides align to TRBD1. The CDR3 loop is CSARPWDRGYEQYF. The DNA for the CDR3 is TGCAGTGCTCGCCCTTGGGACAGGGGGTACGAGCAGTACTTC.